The T cell receptor (beta chain) under discussion was sequenced for a study of blood T cells in healthy people across ages. The study's findings and limits: Those diversity estimates obtained from one million T cells were thought to be underestimates. While age rose, TCR beta diversity per million T cells dropped in a roughly linear way.

This clonotype was observed a handful of times. What it recognizes is unknown. The CDR3 has 14 residues. Trimming cost V 6 bases and J 6 bases, with 21 bases left between them. CDR1 is DFQATT, CDR2 SNEGSKA, per germline (reference sequence). A J-beta primer mix and a sample-barcoded 5' primer were used in a second PCR of about 7 to 12 cycles. A single record per CDR3 protein comes from TCRdb applying MiXCR to the 5' RACE reads. The sample lists 1.2 million to 1.5 million distinct CDR3 sequences, roughly 64% seen once, with 6.5% to 8% in the top ten. The sequence derives from a man between 18 and 35 years old in good health. The specimen sequenced was blood. The V gene is TRBV20-1, the J gene TRBJ2-7; the D is unclear. CDR3 loop: CSANKVVRASEQYF. Written as DNA, the CDR3 is TGCAGTGCAAATAAGGTCGTTAGAGCGTCCGAGCAGTACTTC.